This is a list of T cell receptor beta chains from one sample in a study of blood T cells in healthy people across ages. MiXCR was run by TCRdb on the 5' RACE reads, yielding one entry per CDR3 protein. The table has about 1.4 million distinct CDR3 sequences, approximately 59% seen once. Source material: blood. The origin of the receptors is a man between 18 and 35 years old in good health. The CDR3 runs from the conserved cysteine through the conserved F or W. Each record gives: J gene, D gene, V gene, clone size, CDR3 DNA, CDR3 protein. D genes are given only for firm matches. Clone size is stated in some rows and not others, as once, few, many or a class when expanded.

>TRBJ2-7|-|TRBV10-3|few
TGTGCCATCAGTGACCCCGGTACATATACCTACGAGCAGTACTTC
CAISDPGTYTYEQYF
>TRBJ2-1|-|TRBV7-2|-
TGTGCCAGCAGCCGGACGGATAGGACAAACAATGAGCAGTTCTTC
CASSRTDRTNNEQFF
>TRBJ2-7|TRBD2|TRBV7-9|few
TGTGCCAGCAGCCACCTACTGACTAGCGGATTATTCTACGAGCAGTACTTC
CASSHLLTSGLFYEQYF
>TRBJ2-7|-|TRBV12-3/TRBV12-4|-
TGTGCCAGCAGCCCCGCAGGGGACTCCTACGAGCAGTACTTC
CASSPAGDSYEQYF
>TRBJ2-3|-|TRBV4-3|-
TGCGCCAGCAGCCTCTTATCCGGGTCAGATACGCAGTATTTT
CASSLLSGSDTQYF
>TRBJ2-1|-|TRBV12-3/TRBV12-4|-
TGTGCCAGCGGGGGCGAATTAAACAATGAGCAGTTCTTC
CASGGELNNEQFF
>TRBJ1-2|-|TRBV7-7|-
TGTGCCAGCAGCTCCGACAGACCTAACTATGGCTACACCTTC
CASSSDRPNYGYTF
>TRBJ1-4|-|TRBV5-6|-
TGTGCCAGCAGTTATGGACAGTCAACTAATGAAAAACTGTTTTTT
CASSYGQSTNEKLFF
>TRBJ2-1|TRBD2|TRBV18|-
TGTGCCAGCTTTCGTAGCGGGAGTAATGAGCAGTTCTTC
CASFRSGSNEQFF
>TRBJ2-6|-|TRBV10-1|-
TGCGCCAGCAGTGAGTTCGTCGGGTCTGGGGCCAACGTCCTGACTTTC
CASSEFVGSGANVLTF
>TRBJ2-7|-|TRBV25-1|-
TGTGCCAGCAGTGTATTGGACGGCTCCTACGAGCAGTACTTC
CASSVLDGSYEQYF
>TRBJ2-1|TRBD1|TRBV10-3|-
TGTGCCATCAGTGATATAAGGACAGGGGACAATGAGCAGTTCTTC
CAISDIRTGDNEQFF
>TRBJ1-4|-|TRBV27|few
TGTGCCAGCAGTTTACCGGGGAGGGAACTGTTTTTT
CASSLPGRELFF
>TRBJ1-1|-|TRBV7-9|-
TGTGCCAGCAGCACGCGACAGGTAGAGGAAACTGAAGCTTTCTTT
CASSTRQVEETEAFF
>TRBJ2-3|-|TRBV7-6|-
TGTGCCAGCAGCCACTCCGGGGGACCAAGCACAGATACGCAGTATTTT
CASSHSGGPSTDTQYF
>TRBJ1-1|-|TRBV12-3/TRBV12-4|-
TGTGCCAGCATCCAAACCCACAGGGTTAAAGCTTTCTTT
CASIQTHRVKAFF
>TRBJ2-1|-|TRBV6-1|-
TGTGCCAGCAGTGAAGTTGCGGGAACGGGCGATGAGCAGTTCTTC
CASSEVAGTGDEQFF
>TRBJ2-7|-|TRBV29-1|-
TGCAGCGTGCTCCGGGACAACTACGAGCAGTACTTC
CSVLRDNYEQYF
>TRBJ1-5|-|TRBV20-1|-
TGCAGTGCTAGAGATCGAATCGGCAATCAGCCCCAGCATTTT
CSARDRIGNQPQHF
>TRBJ2-2|-|TRBV29-1|-
TGCAGCGTTGAAGATGGAGGAGGGGGCAGAGCCGGGGAGCTGTTTTTT
CSVEDGGGGRAGELFF
>TRBJ2-5|-|TRBV12-3/TRBV12-4|-
TGTGCCAGCAGTTCCCCGACGCGAGGACTTCAAGAGACCCAGTACTTC
CASSSPTRGLQETQYF
>TRBJ1-5|-|TRBV5-5|few
TGTGCCAGCAGCTTAGATCGGCAGCCCCAGCATTTT
CASSLDRQPQHF
>TRBJ1-5|TRBD1|TRBV6-2/TRBV6-3|-
TGTGCCAGCAGTTACCCGACAGGGAGCAATCAGCCCCAGCATTTT
CASSYPTGSNQPQHF
>TRBJ2-3|TRBD2|TRBV29-1|-
TGCAGCGTTGGAGCGGGAGGGTTCACAGATACGCGGTATTTT
CSVGAGGFTDTRYF
>TRBJ2-3|TRBD2|TRBV4-3|-
TGCGCCAGCAGCCCCCGACTAGCGGGGGTGGATACGCAGTATTTT
CASSPRLAGVDTQYF
>TRBJ2-1|-|TRBV29-1|few
TGCAGCGTTCCTGACAGGTCCTACTACAATGAGCAGTTCTTC
CSVPDRSYYNEQFF
>TRBJ2-2|-|TRBV7-9|few
TGTGCCAGCAGCTTAATCGGGGGTGACACCGGGGAGCTGTTTTTT
CASSLIGGDTGELFF
>TRBJ2-5|-|TRBV12-5|-
TGTGCTAGTGGTTTGGATGAGGAAGAGACCCAGTACTTC
CASGLDEEETQYF
>TRBJ2-1|-|TRBV12-3/TRBV12-4|-
TGTGCCAGCAGGTTACACAATGAGCAGTTCTTC
CASRLHNEQFF
>TRBJ2-5|-|TRBV4-1|-
TGCGCCAGCAGCCAAGACGGGAACGGGGTGACCCAGTACTTC
CASSQDGNGVTQYF
>TRBJ2-7|TRBD1|TRBV7-9|few
TGTGCCAGCAGCCGCAGGGACAGGTCCTACGAGCAGTACTTC
CASSRRDRSYEQYF
>TRBJ2-3|TRBD2|TRBV5-1|many
TGCGCCAGCAGCTTGGCTAGCGGGACAGATACGCAGTATTTT
CASSLASGTDTQYF
>TRBJ1-1|TRBD1|TRBV12-3/TRBV12-4|-
TGTGCCAGCAGTTCGGACAGGGCGGCTGAAGCTTTCTTT
CASSSDRAAEAFF
>TRBJ2-5|-|TRBV5-1|-
TGCGCCAGCAGCTTGGTAGGGCCGGCGCAAGAGACCCAGTACTTC
CASSLVGPAQETQYF
>TRBJ1-2|-|TRBV12-3/TRBV12-4|few
TGTGCCAGCACCCGGCAGAGGGGCAGTGGCTACACCTTC
CASTRQRGSGYTF
>TRBJ2-3|-|TRBV6-6|-
TGTGCCAGCAGTTCCGCGCCTCTCCACGTAGGTGATACGCAGTATTTT
CASSSAPLHVGDTQYF
>TRBJ2-5|TRBD2|TRBV20-1|few
TGCAGTGCTATGCGACTAGCGGGGGGCTCCGAGATGAAAGAGACCCAGTACTTC
CSAMRLAGGSEMKETQYF
>TRBJ1-1|-|TRBV12-3/TRBV12-4|-
TGTGCCAGCAGTTTTCATCTGAACACTGAAGCTTTCTTT
CASSFHLNTEAFF
>TRBJ2-2|-|TRBV6-5|-
TGTGCCAGCAGTCGTTATGGACGGGATGGTGTGCTGTTTTTT
CASSRYGRDGVLFF
>TRBJ1-2|-|TRBV15|-
TGTGCCACCAGCAGGAAGGACAGCATCCTCCAGAAAGCCTATGGCTACACCTTC
CATSRKDSILQKAYGYTF
>TRBJ2-1|TRBD2|TRBV11-2|-
TGTGCCAGCAGCTTAAGGACTAGCGGGAGGGTCTGGTTCTTC
CASSLRTSGRVWFF
>TRBJ1-1|-|TRBV3-1|-
TGTGCCAGCAGCTCGGGACTCTTTCGTCTAGCTGGACTGAACACCGAAGCTTTCTTT
CASSSGLFRLAGLNTEAFF
>TRBJ2-1|-|TRBV7-2|-
TGTGCCAGCAGCACCCTGGGGGGGCCACATGAGCAGTTCTTC
CASSTLGGPHEQFF
>TRBJ2-1|TRBD2|TRBV9|-
TGTGCCAGCAGCGTATGGTCTAGCGGGGGGGATGAGCAGTTCTTC
CASSVWSSGGDEQFF
>TRBJ2-5|-|TRBV6-1|-
TGTGCCAGCAGTGTTTTTGGTGCGATCGAGACCCAGTACTTC
CASSVFGAIETQYF
>TRBJ2-1|TRBD2|TRBV20-1|-
TGCAGTGCTCAATCTAGCGGGCCTTACAATGAGCAGTTCTTC
CSAQSSGPYNEQFF
>TRBJ1-2|TRBD1|TRBV20-1|-
TGCAGTGCTAGTAATGACAGGGCCGTCAACTATGGCTACACCTTC
CSASNDRAVNYGYTF
>TRBJ2-7|-|TRBV7-9|-
TGTGCCAGCAGCTTTGACAGGCCTCTTAACGAGCAGTACTTC
CASSFDRPLNEQYF
>TRBJ2-7|TRBD1|TRBV27|-
TGTACCAGCAGTTTATCGCGGACAGGGTCCGAGCAGTACTTC
CTSSLSRTGSEQYF
>TRBJ2-7|-|TRBV20-1|few
TGCAGTGCTAGAGAGGACGCAGGGGTCAGCTACGAGCAGTACTTC
CSAREDAGVSYEQYF
>TRBJ1-1|-|TRBV6-5|-
TGTGCCAGCAGTTACTCGAGTCAGGGATATAGTGAAGCTTTCTTT
CASSYSSQGYSEAFF
>TRBJ2-1|-|TRBV6-2/TRBV6-3|few
TGTGCCAGCAGTTACTTGACTAACAATGAGCAGTTCTTC
CASSYLTNNEQFF
>TRBJ2-2|-|TRBV7-9|-
TGTGCCAGCCTACGGGGACAAAACACCGGGGAGCTGTTTTTT
CASLRGQNTGELFF
>TRBJ1-2|-|TRBV9|once
TGTGCCAGCAGCTCTCCACCCCCGCGGGGCTACACCTTC
CASSSPPPRGYTF